The 5 T cell receptor beta chains reported below all come from one sample, sequenced in a study of shared clonotypes between healthy human individuals (dated by TCRdb to the early 2020s). The library was built by means of the immunoSEQ multiplex PCR assay. In its TCRdb copy, this immuneACCESS table keeps in-frame sequences only and misses some clones. Where compared with another copy, unresolved V genes explain less than half of these, and the others have no known cause. The sample table lists about 2.5 million clones, under 95% of them with a count of one. The top ten hold 0.37% of the sample. The source material was naive CD4+ T cells from PBMCs. The meaning of the sample's cell subset or site label: CD45RA+ positively selected. These receptors originate from a man in his late teens or twenties in good health. Some clones in this sample may be carry-over from other donors' samples.

This rearrangement joins TRBV18 to TRBJ2-1, with D possibly matching TRBD2 (6 bases). Germline V gives CDR1 KGHSH, CDR2 LQKENI. The germline V and J ends were trimmed by 4 bases and 9 bases, with 13 bases remaining between them. The length of the CDR3 is 13 residues. The CDR3 coding sequence is TGTGCCAGCTCACTAGGAGCCGGGGGTGAGCAGTTCTTC. Amino acids: CASSLGAGGEQFF.

The chain has TRBV28 and TRBJ1-1; TRBD1 might be the D (5 bases). The length of the CDR3 is 13 residues. The germline V gene has CDR1 MDHEN and CDR2 SYDVKM. V lost 9 bases and J 5 bases, leaving 16 bases between the germline ends. CDR3 region: CASKLNGGTEAFF. The CDR3 DNA follows: TGTGCCAGTAAATTGAACGGGGGAACTGAAGCTTTCTTT.

The chain has TRBV10-3 and TRBJ1-2; D perhaps matches TRBD1 (5 bases). Trimming removed 0 bases from V and 4 bases from J, with 6 bases in between. Germline V gene lookup returns CDR1 ENHRY and CDR2 SYGVKD. The CDR3 length is 13 residues. The CDR3 DNA reads as TGTGCCATCAGTGAGTCTGACAGCTATGGCTACACCTTC. This codes for CAISESDSYGYTF.

The chain couples TRBV7-9 to TRBJ1-4; possible D gene TRBD1, 6 bases. Germline CDR1 reads SEHNR; CDR2 reads FQNEAQ (reference sequence). V was trimmed by 1 base and J by 3 bases, leaving 12 bases between them. This CDR3 comprises 16 residues. The CDR3 region has the DNA TGTGCCAGCAGCTTAGGGCAGGGGTTCGCTAATGAAAAACTGTTTTTT. It is translated as CASSLGQGFANEKLFF.

This chain uses TRBV29-1 with TRBJ1-1; the D is unclear. The CDR3 extends over 15 amino acids. CDR1 and CDR2 from the germline V gene are SQVTM and ANQGSEA. The germline V and J ends were trimmed by 4 bases and 4 bases, with 19 bases remaining between them. In DNA, the CDR3 is TGCAGCGTTGTTTTATTGTCCTCTGAGGGCACTGAAGCTTTCTTT. Its protein is CSVVLLSSEGTEAFF. The full variable domain, completed using reference TRBV29-1 and TRBJ1-1, is SAVISQKPSRDICQRGTSLTIQCQVDSQVTMMFWYRQQPGQSLTLIATANQGSEATYESGFVIDKFPISRPNLTFSTLTVSNMSPEDSSIYLCSVVLLSSEGTEAFFGQGTRLTVV.